The 26 T cell receptor beta chains listed next were all sequenced from one sample in a study of cytomegalovirus exposure and HLA in healthy donors. TCRdb's copy holds only in-frame clones and misses some; the assay was immunoSEQ multiplex PCR. The sample yields about 160,000 clones, about nine tenths seen once. Sequencing was performed on PBMCs. The receptors were gathered from a woman aged 18-35 years in good health and CMV-seropositive.

The chain employs TRBV19 and TRBJ1-2; 7 bases line up with TRBD1. The CDR3 runs to 16 residues. Trimming at V came to 5 bases and at J to 6 bases, leaving 15 bases not matched to a gene. Germline assignment: CDR1 LNHDA and CDR2 SQIVND (reference sequence). The CDR3 sequence is CASSDLPGQISHGYTF. The CDR3 DNA reads TGTGCCAGTAGTGACCTACCGGGACAGATAAGCCATGGCTACACCTTC.

V usage is TRBV6-6 and J usage is TRBJ1-5; TRBD1 might be the D (6 bases). This CDR3 is built from 13 residues. The V and J ends lost 9 bases and 0 bases respectively, with 9 bases between them. CDR1 and CDR2 (germline): MNHNY, SVGAGI (reference sequence). The CDR3 region has the DNA TGTGCCAGTGGGACAATTAGCAATCAGCCCCAGCATTTT. It translates to CASGTISNQPQHF.

The rearrangement uses TRBV2 and TRBJ2-1, with TRBD2 as a possible D gene (6 bases). Trimming took off 8 bases at V and 0 bases at J, with 8 bases between the two ends. The CDR3 spans 13 residues. Germline loops: CDR1 SNHLY, CDR2 FYNNEI. The CDR3 loop is CASRGSSYNEQFF. The DNA for the CDR3 is TGTGCCAGCCGGGGGAGCTCCTACAATGAGCAGTTCTTC.

The chain joins TRBV13 to TRBJ2-2; D possibly corresponds to TRBD2 (7 bases). Germline CDR1 and CDR2: PRHDT and FYEKMQ (reference sequence). V was pared by 3 bases and J by 4 bases, with 12 bases between. CDR3 size: 15 residues. The CDR3 nucleotides read TGTGCCAGCAGCTTGACAGGCGGGAGCACCGGGGAGCTGTTTTTT. Amino acids: CASSLTGGSTGELFF. The full variable domain, rest sourced from reference TRBV13 and TRBJ2-2, is AAGVIQSPRHLIKEKRETATLKCYPIPRHDTVYWYQQGPGQDPQFLISFYEKMQSDKGSIPDRFSAQQFSDYHSELNMSSLELGDSALYFCASSLTGGSTGELFFGEGSRLTVL.

The chain couples TRBV7-9 to TRBJ1-2, with 9 bases fitting TRBD1. The germline V gene has CDR1 SEHNR and CDR2 FQNEAQ (reference sequence). This CDR3 has 17 residues. V lost 1 base and J lost 6; bases outside the gene matches: 12. CDR3 loop: CASSLGTGTGRAHGYTF. CDR3 DNA sequence: TGTGCCAGCAGCTTAGGAACCGGGACAGGGCGGGCGCATGGCTACACCTTC.

The genes are TRBV30 and TRBJ2-7; D uncertain. CDR1 GTSNPN and CDR2 SVGIG come from the germline V gene (reference sequence). Trimming left V 3 bases short and J 2 bases short, with 14 bases between. CDR3 size: 14 residues. The CDR3: CAWRAPNPPYEQYF. CDR3 nucleotide sequence: TGTGCCTGGAGGGCACCCAACCCCCCCTACGAGCAGTACTTC.

The genes are TRBV7-9 and TRBJ2-7, with 8 bases identical to TRBD2. Trimming cost V 2 bases and J 7 bases; bases outside gene matches: 7. Germline V gene data show CDR1 as SEHNR and CDR2 as FQNEAQ (reference sequence). The CDR3 totals 14 residues. The CDR3, as DNA: TGTGCCAGCAGCTTATATACGGGAGGGAGTGAGCAGTACTTC. This gives the protein CASSLYTGGSEQYF.

This rearrangement joins TRBV28 to TRBJ2-3; 7 bases map to TRBD1. This CDR3 region has 14 residues. After removal of 4 bases from V and 2 bases from J, the junction contained 3 bases not matched to a gene. Germline CDR1 MDHEN, CDR2 SYDVKM. The CDR3 nucleotides are TGTGCCAGCAGTTCCGACAGGGCCACAGATACGCAGTATTTT. It codes for CASSSDRATDTQYF.

The chain joins TRBV2 to TRBJ1-4; 9 bases are shared with TRBD1. Losses at the gene ends were 5 bases for V and 8 bases for J; bases not matched to a gene: 6. CDR3 size: 14 residues. Per the germline V gene, CDR1 is SNHLY and CDR2 is FYNNEI. CDR3 bases: TGTGCCAGCAGTCCCGGGACAGGGATCGAAAAACTGTTTTTT. Protein sequence: CASSPGTGIEKLFF.

The chain couples TRBV4-1 to TRBJ2-1; tentative D call: TRBD2 (6 bases). Germline CDR1 is MGHRA and CDR2 is YSYEKL. V was pared by 0 bases and J by 8 bases, with 14 bases between. There are 15 residues in the CDR3. As DNA, the CDR3 is TGCGCCAGCAGCCAAGATGCGGGGCTAGCTCATGAGCAGTTCTTC. It encodes CASSQDAGLAHEQFF.

The chain is built from TRBV28 and TRBJ2-6; D is ambiguous. Deletions cut 6 bases from V and 0 bases from J, with 6 bases between. The CDR3 has 14 residues. The germline CDR1 and CDR2 sequences are MDHEN and SYDVKM. The DNA of the CDR3 is TGTGCCAGCAGATTTAGCTCTGGGGCCAACGTCCTGACTTTC. Protein: CASRFSSGANVLTF.

The rearrangement links TRBV6-5 to TRBJ2-1; 8 bases line up with TRBD2. V gave up 4 bases and J gave up 3 bases; unmatched junction bases: 8. This CDR3 region has 16 residues. Germline V lookup: CDR1 MNHEY, CDR2 SVGAGI. This CDR3 is CASSSGLVQVYNEQFF. CDR3 DNA: TGTGCCAGCAGTTCGGGACTAGTACAAGTCTACAATGAGCAGTTCTTC.

The V and J genes are TRBV18 and TRBJ2-1, with D possibly TRBD2 on 6 matching bases. This CDR3 is built from 15 residues. Germline V CDR1 and CDR2: KGHSH, LQKENI. V was clipped by 3 bases and J by 5 bases, with 14 bases between them. CDR3 sequence: CASSPGGFRNNEQFF. The CDR3 DNA is TGTGCCAGCTCACCTGGAGGGTTCCGTAACAATGAGCAGTTCTTC.

The chain employs TRBV18 and TRBJ1-2; D possibly corresponds to TRBD1 (5 bases). V lost 2 bases and J lost 3, with 13 bases in between. The CDR3 extends over 15 amino acids. Looked up from germline, CDR1 is KGHSH and CDR2 is LQKENI. CDR3 bases: TGTGCCAGCTCACCAGGCTCTGGCAGGGACTATGGCTACACCTTC. It is translated as CASSPGSGRDYGYTF. The full variable domain, rest sourced from reference TRBV18 and TRBJ1-2, is NAGVMQNPRHLVRRRGQEARLRCSPMKGHSHVYWYRQLPEEGLKFMVYLQKENIIDESGMPKERFSAEFPKEGPSILRIQQVVRGDSAAYFCASSPGSGRDYGYTFGSGTRLTVV.

V usage is TRBV11-3 and J usage is TRBJ2-3; 11 bases line up with TRBD2. The CDR3 extends over 15 amino acids. The V gene end was trimmed by 4 bases and the J gene end by 4 bases; junction bases not matched to a gene: 4. Germline V gives CDR1 SGHNT, CDR2 YENEEA. The CDR3 is CASSSGTSGADTQYF. The DNA of the CDR3 is TGTGCCAGCAGCTCTGGGACTAGCGGCGCAGATACGCAGTATTTT.

The chain combines TRBV30 with TRBJ2-7; 9 nucleotides align to TRBD1. The junction had 3 bases not matched to a gene; V was cut back by 1 base and J by 2 bases. From germline, CDR1 is GTSNPN and CDR2 SVGIG (reference sequence). The CDR3 runs to 14 residues. The CDR3 DNA sequence: TGTGCCTGGAGTGAGGGACAGGGCCCCTACGAGCAGTACTTC. Translating it yields CAWSEGQGPYEQYF.

In its sample, this clone was seen a few times. This sample includes further DNA sequences coding for the same CDR3. V is TRBV9 and J is TRBJ1-1; 8 nucleotides align to TRBD1. Germline V gene sequence: CDR1 SGDLS, CDR2 YYNGEE. CDR3 size: 14 residues. The V segment lost 2 bases and the J segment 1 base; nucleotides outside the gene matches: 1. The CDR3 DNA follows: TGTGCCAGCAGCGTCGGGACAGGGAACACTGAAGCTTTCTTT. This encodes CASSVGTGNTEAFF.

CDR3 amino acids: CASSSGDRGINGYTF. The CDR3 region has the DNA TGTGCCAGCTCCTCTGGGGACAGGGGTATTAATGGCTACACCTTC. The chain is built from TRBV11-3 and TRBJ1-2; TRBD1 aligns across 10 bases. Germline trimming cut 8 bases from V and 6 bases from J; bases unmatched to any gene: 12. The germline CDR1 and CDR2 sequences are SGHNT and YENEEA. CDR3 length: 15 residues. The whole variable domain, remainder taken from reference TRBV11-3 and TRBJ1-2, is EAGVVQSPRYKIIEKKQPVAFWCNPISGHNTLYWYLQNLGQGPELLIRYENEEAVDDSQLPKDRFSAERLKGVDSTLKIQPAELGDSAVYLCASSSGDRGINGYTFGSGTRLTVV.

Note on this clone: This specimen includes other DNA sequences encoding the same CDR3. The V gene is TRBV6-5, the J gene TRBJ2-1, with D perhaps TRBD1 (5 bases). V was trimmed by 2 bases and J by 5 bases, leaving 13 bases between them. The germline V gene encodes CDR1 MNHEY and CDR2 SVGAGI. The CDR3 extends over 15 amino acids. CDR3 residues: CASSYPAGRNNEQFF. In DNA, the CDR3 is TGTGCCAGCAGTTACCCGGCAGGGCGTAACAATGAGCAGTTCTTC.

CDR3 nucleotides: TGTGCCAGCAGCACATCCGGGACAGGGGGCGAAAAACTGTTTTTT. Translation gives CASSTSGTGGEKLFF. V usage is TRBV11-1 and J usage is TRBJ1-4; 12 nucleotides align to TRBD1. Trimming cost V 5 bases and J 8 bases; bases outside gene matches: 6. Germline assignment: CDR1 SGHAT and CDR2 FQDESV (reference sequence). The CDR3 has 15 residues.

This chain connects TRBV6-4 to TRBJ2-3, with TRBD2 matching over 7 bases. The germline CDR1 and CDR2 sequences are MRHNA and SNTAGT. Unmatched junction bases numbered 2, after V lost 4 bases and J lost 4 bases. The CDR3 covers 13 residues. CDR3 bases: TGTGCCAGCAGTGGCGGGAGTGCAGATACGCAGTATTTT. Its protein is CASSGGSADTQYF.

This clone turned up a few times. The rearrangement joins TRBV19 to TRBJ2-7, with a tentative D call TRBD1 (5 bases). Germline lookup yields CDR1 LNHDA and CDR2 SQIVND (reference sequence). CDR3 length: 12 amino acids. The V and J ends lost 8 bases and 3 bases respectively, with 11 bases between them. The CDR3 spells CASSSGYYEQYF. The CDR3 region has the DNA TGTGCCAGTTCGTCAGGGTACTACGAGCAGTACTTC.

This clone was observed a few times. The chain carries TRBV30 and TRBJ1-2, with a tentative D call TRBD1 (6 bases). Germline V gene lookup returns CDR1 GTSNPN and CDR2 SVGIG (reference sequence). CDR3 size: 12 residues. The germline V and J ends were trimmed by 5 bases and 2 bases, with 9 bases remaining between them. The CDR3 reads CAWGGRNYGYTF. The CDR3 coding sequence is TGTGCCTGGGGGGGCAGAAACTATGGCTACACCTTC.

The V and J genes are TRBV6-6 and TRBJ1-1, with 10 bases that match TRBD1. This CDR3 has 13 amino acids. Looked up from germline, CDR1 is MNHNY and CDR2 is SVGAGI (reference sequence). Trimming took 6 bases from V and 3 from J; bases not matched to a gene: 1. The CDR3 here is CASRGTGDTEAFF. CDR3 nucleotide sequence: TGTGCCAGCAGGGGGACAGGGGACACTGAAGCTTTCTTT.

The rearrangement uses TRBV9 and TRBJ2-5, with D tentatively TRBD1 (5 bases). There are 13 residues in the CDR3. The germline gives CDR1 SGDLS, CDR2 YYNGEE. Trimming cost V 2 bases and J 5 bases, with 10 bases left between them. The CDR3 loop is CASSVIPGETQYF. The DNA of the CDR3 is TGTGCCAGCAGCGTTATCCCAGGGGAGACCCAGTACTTC.

This clone was seen a handful of times. The chain has TRBV5-1 and TRBJ2-7, with TRBD2 as a possible D gene (6 bases). CDR1 SGHRS and CDR2 YFSETQ come from the germline V gene. The V end lost 0 bases, the J end lost 1 base, and 11 bases lay between the germline ends. The CDR3 loop spans 15 amino acids. In DNA form, the CDR3 reads TGCGCCAGCAGCTTGGCCCGAGCGGGTTCCTACGAGCAGTACTTC. Residues: CASSLARAGSYEQYF.